This TCR beta chain was obtained from a study of T cell changes during pregnancy in multiple sclerosis. Data came from immunoSEQ multiplex PCR; TCRdb stores just in-frame clones and leaves some out. The repertoire includes about 40,000 clones, just under 95% of them detected once, and about 9% sits in the top ten. V shed 3 bases, J shed 5 bases, and the junction held 3 bases outside the gene matches. Germline V gene data show CDR1 as MNHEY and CDR2 as SMNVEV (reference sequence). This CDR3 spans 13 amino acids. The J gene is TRBJ2-7, the V gene TRBV27; 8 bases fit TRBD2. This clonotype was obtained from a female donor with multiple sclerosis, enrolled in a pregnancy study. Sequenced here: CD8+ T cells from peripheral blood mononuclear cells, sampled in the third trimester of pregnancy. CDR3 protein: CASSLGLVHEQYF. CDR3 bases: TGTGCCAGCAGTTTGGGACTAGTCCACGAGCAGTACTTC.